The T cell receptor beta chain under discussion was sequenced for a study of T cell changes during pregnancy in multiple sclerosis. Method: immunoSEQ multiplex PCR; TCRdb's copy keeps in-frame clones and lacks some. The table includes about 110,000 clones, approximately 89% detected once. CDR3 size: 16 residues. The trim removed 4 bases at V and 9 bases at J, leaving 12 bases unmatched. In germline, CDR1 is SGHRS, CDR2 YFSETQ. The rearrangement joins TRBV5-1 to TRBJ1-6; 8 bases match TRBD1. This receptor was taken from a female donor with multiple sclerosis, enrolled in a pregnancy study. This specimen consisted of peripheral blood, obtained after pregnancy. The CDR3 region is CASSINDRGGISPLHF. In DNA, the CDR3 is TGCGCCAGCAGCATAAACGACAGGGGAGGTATTTCACCCCTCCACTTT.